The 20 T cell receptor beta chains below all came from one sample that was sequenced in a study of control samples from healthy donors and cancer patients. Assay: immunoSEQ multiplex PCR; the TCRdb copy retains only in-frame clones and omits some. The repertoire holds 140,000 or so clones, with about 95% as singletons. What was sequenced was PBMCs. The receptors originated from a man in his 60s with colorectal cancer.

The genes are TRBV7-2 and TRBJ2-2; 9 bases fit TRBD1. The CDR3 is 15 amino acids. V gave up 5 bases and J gave up 2 bases; unmatched junction bases: 3. Per germline, CDR1 SGHTA and CDR2 FQGNSA. The DNA for the CDR3 is TGTGCCAGCAGCCTGGGACAGGGTAACACCGGGGAGCTGTTTTTT. Translating it yields CASSLGQGNTGELFF.

The rearrangement joins TRBV3-1 (or the pseudogene TRBV3-2) to TRBJ1-6; the D is unclear. Germline-derived CDR1 and CDR2 are LGHDT and YNNKEL (reference sequence). Between the trimmed V and J ends, which lost 3 bases and 8 bases, there was a span of 5 bases. This CDR3 is built from 12 residues. CDR3 region: CASSHGDSPLHF. The DNA of the CDR3 is TGTGCCAGCAGCCACGGGGATTCACCCCTCCACTTT.

The chain recombines TRBV10-3 with TRBJ1-1; D uncertain. Germline values: CDR1 ENHRY, CDR2 SYGVKD. V shed 2 bases and J shed 7 bases, with 8 bases lying between them. The CDR3 is made up of 12 amino acids. The DNA for the CDR3 is TGTGCCATCAGTGAGATAGTTGGTGAAGCTTTCTTT. Translating gives CAISEIVGEAFF.

The rearrangement uses TRBV14 and TRBJ1-2, with D possibly TRBD1 on 5 matching bases. The CDR3 loop spans 14 amino acids. The V and J ends lost 8 bases and 8 bases respectively, with 21 bases between them. Germline assignment: CDR1 SGHDN and CDR2 FVKESK. This CDR3 reads CASGASGPGQGYTF. Written as DNA, the CDR3 is TGTGCCAGCGGGGCCTCGGGTCCGGGGCAAGGCTACACCTTC.

Details on this clone: Other DNA sequences in the sample encode the same CDR3. The chain joins TRBV19 to TRBJ2-3; D assignment may be TRBD1 or TRBD2 (5 bases each). This CDR3 contains 15 residues. The V gene's germline CDR1 is LNHDA and CDR2 SQIVND (reference sequence). V lost 5 bases to trimming and J lost 1 base, with 13 bases between them. CDR3 loop: CASSSGGAGTDTQYF. In DNA form, the CDR3 reads TGTGCCAGTAGTTCTGGGGGAGCGGGCACAGATACGCAGTATTTT.

The count of this clone is one. The rearrangement joins TRBV10-3 to TRBJ1-2; tentative D call: TRBD1 (6 bases). This CDR3 has 13 amino acids. V lost 7 bases to trimming and J lost 6 bases, with 15 bases between them. Germline CDR1 reads ENHRY; CDR2 reads SYGVKD. This chain's CDR3 is CAITVNTGNGYTF. The DNA for the CDR3 is TGTGCCATCACCGTTAACACAGGGAATGGCTACACCTTC.

The chain joins TRBV7-9 to TRBJ1-2; D perhaps matches TRBD1 (6 bases). Looked up from germline, CDR1 is SEHNR and CDR2 is FQNEAQ (reference sequence). Trimming removed 3 bases at V and 4 bases at J, with 15 bases between. CDR3 length: 15 amino acids. The CDR3 DNA reads TGTGCCAGCAGCTTCGGACAGCCTCCGACCTATGGCTACACCTTC. It specifies CASSFGQPPTYGYTF. The full variable domain, rest sourced from reference TRBV7-9 and TRBJ1-2, is DTGVSQNPRHKITKRGQNVTFRCDPISEHNRLYWYRQTLGQGPEFLTYFQNEAQLEKSRLLSDRFSAERPKGSFSTLEIQRTEQGDSAMYLCASSFGQPPTYGYTFGSGTRLTVV.

The rearrangement uses TRBV7-7 and TRBJ1-3; D remains ambiguous. CDR1 and CDR2 from the germline V gene are SSHAT and FNYEAQ (reference sequence). The ends were cut back, 10 bases at V and 0 bases at J, with 16 bases in the middle. The CDR3 runs 15 residues. CDR3 sequence reads: CATLDRLSSGNTIYF. CDR3 DNA: TGTGCCACTCTGGACCGTCTGAGCTCTGGAAACACCATATATTTT.

V gene TRBV6-5 combines with J gene TRBJ2-1, with TRBD2 matching 8 bases. V shed 6 bases, J shed 4 bases, and the junction held 5 bases outside the gene matches. Germline CDR1 MNHEY, CDR2 SVGAGI. CDR3 length: 14 amino acids. Here the CDR3 DNA reads TGTGCCAGCAGCCTAGCGGGCGGGTACAATGAGCAGTTCTTC. Residues: CASSLAGGYNEQFF.

The rearrangement links TRBV7-2 to TRBJ1-2; D is uncertain. V shed 1 base and J shed 1 base, with 10 bases lying between them. From germline, CDR1 is SGHTA and CDR2 FQGNSA. CDR3 length: 15 amino acids. The DNA of the CDR3 is TGTGCCAGCAGCTTAGAGGCAGACAATAACTATGGCTACACCTTC. Its translation is CASSLEADNNYGYTF.

This chain connects TRBV19 to TRBJ2-6; D remains ambiguous. Deletions cut 3 bases from V and 0 bases from J, with 6 bases between. CDR1 and CDR2 from the germline V gene are LNHDA and SQIVND (reference sequence). The CDR3 extends over 15 amino acids. The CDR3 is CASSMGDSGANVLTF. The CDR3 region has the DNA TGTGCCAGTAGTATGGGTGACTCTGGGGCCAACGTCCTGACTTTC.

V gene TRBV10-2 combines with J gene TRBJ1-6; 10 nucleotides agree with TRBD1. This CDR3 comprises 15 residues. Trimming at V came to 8 bases and at J to 7 bases, leaving 8 bases not matched to a gene. From germline, CDR1 is WSHSY and CDR2 SAAADI. The CDR3 coding sequence is TGCGCCAGCGTACAGGACAGGGGGAGGAATTCACCCCTCCACTTT. Protein product: CASVQDRGRNSPLHF.

The chain couples TRBV5-4 to TRBJ2-5, with D possibly TRBD1 on 5 matching bases. Trimming left V 1 base short and J 5 bases short, with 15 bases between. The CDR3 is made up of 15 amino acids. CDR1 and CDR2 (germline): SGHNT, YYREEE (reference sequence). The CDR3 region is CASSLKQGAGETQYF. In DNA form, the CDR3 reads TGTGCCAGCAGCTTGAAGCAGGGCGCTGGGGAGACCCAGTACTTC.

The rearrangement uses TRBV6-5 and TRBJ2-4; possibly TRBD2 for D (5 bases). V was trimmed by 4 bases and J by 4 bases, leaving 14 bases between them. The CDR3 contains 15 residues. From germline, CDR1 is MNHEY and CDR2 SVGAGI. The CDR3 bases are TGTGCCAGCAGTTGGGGAGTCCAACAGAAAAACATTCAGTACTTC. It codes for CASSWGVQQKNIQYF.

A single count supports this clone. This chain links TRBV6-5 with TRBJ2-7; tentatively, D is TRBD1 (5 bases). Germline CDR1 reads MNHEY; CDR2 reads SVGAGI. The CDR3 sequence is 11 residues long. Trimming shortened V by 6 bases and J by 4 bases, and 7 bases separated the two germline ends. CDR3 loop: CASRRQYEQYF. DNA for the CDR3: TGTGCCAGCAGGCGACAGTACGAGCAGTACTTC.

The chain joins TRBV15 to TRBJ1-6; D unresolved. Germline CDR1 reads LNHNV; CDR2 reads YYDKDF (reference sequence). The length of the CDR3 is 14 residues. Trimming removed 0 bases at V and 10 bases at J, with 10 bases between. The CDR3 nucleotides read TGTGCCACCAGCAGAGATAGGGTAGGCTCACCCCTCCACTTT. It codes for CATSRDRVGSPLHF.

This chain uses TRBV30 with TRBJ1-4; D might be TRBD1 (6 bases). V was shortened by 2 bases and J by 3 bases, with 13 bases between the two germline ends. This CDR3 is built from 15 residues. Germline CDR1 and CDR2: GTSNPN and SVGIG (reference sequence). The CDR3 DNA reads TGTGCCTGGAGTATGGTCCAGGGGCCTAATGAAAAACTGTTTTTT. Protein sequence: CAWSMVQGPNEKLFF.

This rearrangement joins TRBV4-1 to TRBJ2-7; 8 bases fit TRBD1. Germline assignment: CDR1 MGHRA and CDR2 YSYEKL. J gave up 4 bases and V 1 base, and 9 bases lay outside the gene matches. The CDR3 covers 16 residues. As DNA, the CDR3 is TGCGCCAGCAGCCAAGTGTCCCGGACAGGGAAGTACGAGCAGTACTTC. Translated, it gives CASSQVSRTGKYEQYF.

V gene TRBV10-2 combines with J gene TRBJ2-1; 9 nucleotides agree with TRBD2. CDR1 is WSHSY, CDR2 SAAADI, per germline. The CDR3 covers 19 residues. The J segment lost 0 bases and the V segment lost 0 bases, leaving 9 bases of the junction unmatched. CDR3 nucleotides: TGCGCCAGCAGTGAGTCGACTTGGCTAGCGGGAAGCTCCTACAATGAGCAGTTCTTC. Amino acid sequence: CASSESTWLAGSSYNEQFF.

The V and J genes are TRBV6-1 and TRBJ1-2; the D gene is possibly TRBD1 (5 bases). Germline loops: CDR1 MNHNS, CDR2 SASEGT. This CDR3 is 13 amino acids long. V lost 3 bases and J lost 6, with 11 bases in between. Written as DNA, the CDR3 is TGTGCCAGCAGTGATGGCGGGGGGAATGGCTACACCTTC. Its protein product is CASSDGGGNGYTF.